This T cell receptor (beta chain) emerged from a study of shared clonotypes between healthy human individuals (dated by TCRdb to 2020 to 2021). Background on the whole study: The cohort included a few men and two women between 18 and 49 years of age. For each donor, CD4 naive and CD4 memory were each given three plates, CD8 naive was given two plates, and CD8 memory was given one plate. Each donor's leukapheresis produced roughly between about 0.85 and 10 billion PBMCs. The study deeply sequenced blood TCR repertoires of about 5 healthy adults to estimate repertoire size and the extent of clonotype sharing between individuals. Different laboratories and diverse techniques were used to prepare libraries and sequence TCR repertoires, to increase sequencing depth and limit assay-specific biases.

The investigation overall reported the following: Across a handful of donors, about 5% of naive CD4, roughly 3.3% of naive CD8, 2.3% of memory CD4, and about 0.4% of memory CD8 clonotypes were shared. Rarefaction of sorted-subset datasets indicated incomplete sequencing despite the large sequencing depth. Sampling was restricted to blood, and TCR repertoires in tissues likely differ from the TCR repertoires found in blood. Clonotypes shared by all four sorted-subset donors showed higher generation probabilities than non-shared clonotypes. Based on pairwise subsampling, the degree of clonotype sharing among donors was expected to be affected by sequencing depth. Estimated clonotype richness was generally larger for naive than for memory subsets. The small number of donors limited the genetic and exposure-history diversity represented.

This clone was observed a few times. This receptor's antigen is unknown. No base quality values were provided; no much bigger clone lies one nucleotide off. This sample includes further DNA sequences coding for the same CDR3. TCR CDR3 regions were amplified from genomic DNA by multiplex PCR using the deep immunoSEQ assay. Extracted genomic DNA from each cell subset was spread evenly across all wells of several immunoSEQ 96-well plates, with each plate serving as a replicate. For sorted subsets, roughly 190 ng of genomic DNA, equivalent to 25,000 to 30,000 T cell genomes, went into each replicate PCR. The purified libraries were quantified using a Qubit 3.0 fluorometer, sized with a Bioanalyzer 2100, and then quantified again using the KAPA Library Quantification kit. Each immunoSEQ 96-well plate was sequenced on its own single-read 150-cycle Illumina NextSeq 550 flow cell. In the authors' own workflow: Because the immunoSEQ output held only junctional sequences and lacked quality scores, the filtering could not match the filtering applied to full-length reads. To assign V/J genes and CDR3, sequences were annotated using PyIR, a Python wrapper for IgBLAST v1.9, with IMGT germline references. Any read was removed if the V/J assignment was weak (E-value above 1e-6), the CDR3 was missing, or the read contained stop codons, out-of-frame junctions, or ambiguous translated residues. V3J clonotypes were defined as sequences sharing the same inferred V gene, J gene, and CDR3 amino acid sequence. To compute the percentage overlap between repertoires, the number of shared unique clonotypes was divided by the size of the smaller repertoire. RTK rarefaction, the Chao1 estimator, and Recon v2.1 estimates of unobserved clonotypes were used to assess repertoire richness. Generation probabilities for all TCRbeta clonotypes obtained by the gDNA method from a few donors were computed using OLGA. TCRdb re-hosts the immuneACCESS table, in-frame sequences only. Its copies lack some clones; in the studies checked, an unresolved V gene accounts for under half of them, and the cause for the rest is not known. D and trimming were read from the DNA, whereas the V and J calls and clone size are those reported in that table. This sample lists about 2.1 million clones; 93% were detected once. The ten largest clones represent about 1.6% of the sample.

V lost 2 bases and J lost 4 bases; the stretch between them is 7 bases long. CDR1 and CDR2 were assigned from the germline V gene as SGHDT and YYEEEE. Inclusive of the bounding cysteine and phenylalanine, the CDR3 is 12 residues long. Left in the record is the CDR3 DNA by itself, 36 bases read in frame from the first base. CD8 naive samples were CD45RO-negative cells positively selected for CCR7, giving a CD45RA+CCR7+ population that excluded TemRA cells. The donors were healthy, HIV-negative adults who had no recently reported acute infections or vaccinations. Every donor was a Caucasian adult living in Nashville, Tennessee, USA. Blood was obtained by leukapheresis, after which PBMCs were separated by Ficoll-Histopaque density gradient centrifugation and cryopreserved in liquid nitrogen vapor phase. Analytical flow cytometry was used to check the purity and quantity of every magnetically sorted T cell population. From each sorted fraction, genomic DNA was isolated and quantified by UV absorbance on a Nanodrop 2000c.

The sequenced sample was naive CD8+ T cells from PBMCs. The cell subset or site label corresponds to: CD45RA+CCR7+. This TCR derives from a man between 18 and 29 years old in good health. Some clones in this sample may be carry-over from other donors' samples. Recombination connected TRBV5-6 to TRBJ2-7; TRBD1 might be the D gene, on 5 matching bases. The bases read TGTGCCAGCAGCTTTACAGGTTACGAGCAGTACTTC. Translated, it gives CASSFTGYEQYF. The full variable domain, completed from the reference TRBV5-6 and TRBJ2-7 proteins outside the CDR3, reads DAGVTQSPTHLIKTRGQQVTLRCSPKSGHDTVSWYQQALGQGPQFIFQYYEEEERQRGNFPDRFSGHQFPNYSSELNVNALLLGDSALYLCASSFTGYEQYFGPGTRLTVT.